This T cell receptor (beta chain) emerged from a study of T cells in Graves' hyperthyroidism and ophthalmopathy. Findings and caveats of the study: Appearing also in blood were most of the thyroid clonotypes expanded above 0.001.

PBMCs came from around 9.7 ml fresh peripheral blood. TCR beta CDR3 region amplification was performed from RNA transcripts. The TCR CDR3 was amplified in a first-round RT-PCR using the HTBI primer set. One entry per CDR3 protein results from TCRdb running MiXCR on the multiplex PCR reads. The profile covers 530,000 or so distinct CDR3 sequences, with under 20% appearing a single time and about 16% taken by the ten largest. This clonotype was observed at least ten times. Its antigen is unknown. Germline V gene sequence: CDR1 GTSNPN, CDR2 SVGIG (reference sequence). The CDR3 is 13 residues long. With V trimmed by 5 bases and J by 8 bases, 3 bases remained unmatched.

The chain has TRBV30 and TRBJ1-6; TRBD1 aligns across 10 bases. This clonotype was obtained from a woman between 18 and 29 years old with Graves' ophthalmopathy. Material for sequencing was blood. Written as DNA, the CDR3 is TGTGCCTGGCAGACAGGGGGCGATTCACCCCTCCACTTT. Its translation: CAWQTGGDSPLHF.